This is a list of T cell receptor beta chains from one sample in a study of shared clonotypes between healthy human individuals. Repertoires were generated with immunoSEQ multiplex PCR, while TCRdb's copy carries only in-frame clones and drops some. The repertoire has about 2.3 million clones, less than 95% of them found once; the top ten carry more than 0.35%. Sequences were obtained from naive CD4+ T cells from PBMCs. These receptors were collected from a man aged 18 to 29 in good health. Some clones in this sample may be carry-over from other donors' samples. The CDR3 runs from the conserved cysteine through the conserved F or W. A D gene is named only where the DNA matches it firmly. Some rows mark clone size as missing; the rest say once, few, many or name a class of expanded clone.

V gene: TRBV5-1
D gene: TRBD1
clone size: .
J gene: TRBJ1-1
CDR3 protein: CASSLGTGSEAFF
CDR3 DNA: TGCGCCAGCAGCTTGGGGACAGGGTCTGAAGCTTTCTTT

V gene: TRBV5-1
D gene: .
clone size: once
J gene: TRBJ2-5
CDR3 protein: CASSPGLGSKETQYF
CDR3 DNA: TGCGCCAGCAGCCCTGGTTTGGGGTCCAAGGAGACCCAGTACTTC

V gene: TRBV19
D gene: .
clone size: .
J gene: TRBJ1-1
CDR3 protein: CASSIGQANTEAFF
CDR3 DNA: TGTGCCAGTAGTATAGGACAGGCTAACACTGAAGCTTTCTTT

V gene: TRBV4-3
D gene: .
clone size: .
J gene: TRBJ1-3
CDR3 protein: CASSRLGPGNTIYF
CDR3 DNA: TGCGCCAGCAGCCGACTCGGACCCGGAAACACCATATATTTT

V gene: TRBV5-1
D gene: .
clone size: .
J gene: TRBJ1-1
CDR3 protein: CASSLAGSTEAFF
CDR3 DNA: TGCGCCAGCAGCTTGGCTGGCAGCACTGAAGCTTTCTTT

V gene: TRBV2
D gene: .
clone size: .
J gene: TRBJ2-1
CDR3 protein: CASSDSSSSSYNEQFF
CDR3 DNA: TGTGCCAGCAGTGACTCTAGTTCAAGCTCCTACAATGAGCAGTTCTTC

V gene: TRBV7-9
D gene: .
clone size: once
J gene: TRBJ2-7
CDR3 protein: CASSPMQGVYEQYF
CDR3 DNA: TGTGCCAGCAGTCCAATGCAGGGAGTCTACGAGCAGTACTTC

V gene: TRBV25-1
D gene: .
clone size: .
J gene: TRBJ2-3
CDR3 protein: CASNLGGDAADTQYF
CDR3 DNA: TGTGCCAGCAACCTCGGGGGCGACGCAGCAGATACGCAGTATTTT

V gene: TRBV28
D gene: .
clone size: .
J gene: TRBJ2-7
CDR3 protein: CASSYNSHFTGGVDEQYF
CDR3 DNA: TGTGCCAGCAGTTATAATTCCCATTTTACAGGTGGGGTTGACGAGCAGTACTTC

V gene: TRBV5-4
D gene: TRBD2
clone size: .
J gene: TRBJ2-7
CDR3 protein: CASSLTSGTGEQYF
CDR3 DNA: TGTGCCAGCAGCTTAACTAGCGGGACCGGCGAGCAGTACTTC

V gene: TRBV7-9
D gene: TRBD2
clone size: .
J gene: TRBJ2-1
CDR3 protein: CASSLGLAGDNEQFF
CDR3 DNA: TGTGCCAGCAGCTTAGGGCTAGCGGGAGACAATGAGCAGTTCTTC

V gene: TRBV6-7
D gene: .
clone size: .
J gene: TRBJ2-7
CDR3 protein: CASRPATPRIAGRIEQYF
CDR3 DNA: TGTGCCAGCAGACCCGCTACTCCTCGGATCGCAGGTCGGATCGAGCAGTACTTC

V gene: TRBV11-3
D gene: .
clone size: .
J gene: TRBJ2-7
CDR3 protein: CASSLDSTYEQYF
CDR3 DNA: TGTGCCAGCAGCCTAGACTCCACCTACGAGCAGTACTTC

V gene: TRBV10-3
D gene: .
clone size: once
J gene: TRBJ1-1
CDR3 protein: CAISKQGLGTEAFF
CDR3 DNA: TGTGCCATCTCTAAACAGGGTTTGGGCACTGAAGCTTTCTTT

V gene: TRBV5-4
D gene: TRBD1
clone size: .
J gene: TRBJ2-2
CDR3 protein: CASSLETGITGELFF
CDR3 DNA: TGTGCCAGCAGCTTGGAGACAGGGATCACCGGGGAGCTGTTTTTT

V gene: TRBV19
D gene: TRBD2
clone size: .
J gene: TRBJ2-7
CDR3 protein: CASSILLAGSYYEQYF
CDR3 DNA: TGTGCCAGTAGTATTCTCCTAGCGGGAAGCTACTACGAGCAGTACTTC

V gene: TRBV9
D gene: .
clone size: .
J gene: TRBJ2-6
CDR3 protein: CASSVVGATGANVLTF
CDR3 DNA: TGTGCCAGCAGCGTAGTGGGGGCCACCGGGGCCAACGTCCTGACTTTC

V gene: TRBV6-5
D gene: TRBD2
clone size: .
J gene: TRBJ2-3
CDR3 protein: CASSYSYGTRQYF
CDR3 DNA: TGTGCCAGCAGTTACTCTTACGGGACTAGGCAGTATTTT

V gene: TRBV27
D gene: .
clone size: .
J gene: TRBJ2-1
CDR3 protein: CASSLASNYNEQFF
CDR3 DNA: TGTGCCAGCAGTTTGGCAAGCAACTACAATGAGCAGTTCTTC

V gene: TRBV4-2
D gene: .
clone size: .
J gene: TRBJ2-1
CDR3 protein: CASSQGLRDREQFF
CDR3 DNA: TGTGCCAGCAGCCAAGGGCTCCGGGACCGGGAGCAGTTCTTC

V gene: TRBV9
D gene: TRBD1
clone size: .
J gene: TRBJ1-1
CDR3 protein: CASSVDRGTEAFF
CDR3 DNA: TGTGCCAGCAGCGTCGACAGGGGCACTGAAGCTTTCTTT

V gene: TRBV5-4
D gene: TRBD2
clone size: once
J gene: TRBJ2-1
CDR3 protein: CASSFPGLAGVEQFF
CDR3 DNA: TGTGCCAGCAGCTTCCCGGGACTAGCGGGAGTCGAGCAGTTCTTC

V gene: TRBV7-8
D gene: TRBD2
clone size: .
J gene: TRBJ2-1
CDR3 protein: CASSSREGSYNEQFF
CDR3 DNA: TGTGCCAGCAGCTCACGGGAGGGGAGCTACAATGAGCAGTTCTTC